The 19 T cell receptor beta chains reported below all come from one sample, sequenced in a study of PD-L1 blockade in urothelial cancer. Regarding time point: peripheral blood 6 weeks after treatment start. Assay: immunoSEQ multiplex PCR; the TCRdb copy retains only in-frame clones and omits some. The sample carries tens of thousands of clones, about 82% recorded once. Sequenced material: PBMCs, taken around atezolizumab (anti-PD-L1) treatment. These receptors all come from a man in his 70s with urothelial cancer.

The rearrangement uses TRBV19 and TRBJ2-5, with a tentative D call TRBD2 (6 bases). CDR1 LNHDA and CDR2 SQIVND come from the germline V gene (reference sequence). V gave up 5 bases and J gave up 5 bases, with 12 bases separating them. The CDR3 is 13 residues long. The CDR3 here is CASSSGDLETQYF. CDR3 nucleotide sequence: TGTGCCAGTAGTTCGGGGGATCTGGAGACCCAGTACTTC.

The rearrangement uses TRBV2 and TRBJ2-2; TRBD2 agrees at 10 bases. Germline CDR1 SNHLY, CDR2 FYNNEI. With 7 bases clipped from V and 6 bases from J, the junction kept 5 bases outside the gene matches. The CDR3 runs to 14 residues. The CDR3 nucleotides are TGTGCCAGCACGAGCGGGAGGGTGTCCGGGGAGCTGTTTTTT. This codes for CASTSGRVSGELFF.

This clone was seen a handful of times. The gene calls are TRBV28 and TRBJ2-3; 8 bases map to TRBD1. Trimming removed 4 bases from V and 1 base from J; junction bases left unmatched: 1. The CDR3 has 14 amino acids. CDR1 is MDHEN, CDR2 SYDVKM, per germline. The CDR3 nucleotides read TGTGCCAGCAGTTCAGGGGGCCGCACAGATACGCAGTATTTT. Translation gives CASSSGGRTDTQYF.

The CDR3 is CASSAITSSEELFF. CDR3 coding DNA: TGTGCCAGCAGCGCTATAACTAGTAGCGAGGAGCTGTTTTTT. The chain has TRBV9 and TRBJ2-2, with TRBD2 as a possible D gene (5 bases). Germline V gives CDR1 SGDLS, CDR2 YYNGEE. The V and J ends lost 3 bases and 10 bases respectively, with 16 bases between them. This CDR3 has 14 residues. Full variable domain (remainder filled in from reference TRBV9 and TRBJ2-2): DSGVTQTPKHLITATGQRVTLRCSPRSGDLSVYWYQQSLDQGLQFLIQYYNGEERAKGNILERFSAQQFPDLHSELNLSSLELGDSALYFCASSAITSSEELFFGEGSRLTVL.

This clone showed up just once. The rearrangement joins TRBV7-9 to TRBJ2-1, with D perhaps matching TRBD2 (7 bases). The CDR3 is 16 residues long. The germline V gene has CDR1 SEHNR and CDR2 FQNEAQ (reference sequence). V lost 5 bases to trimming and J lost 4 bases, with 18 bases between them. The CDR3: CASSPSRGAGYNEQFF. In DNA, the CDR3 is TGTGCCAGCAGCCCCTCCCGGGGGGCAGGTTACAATGAGCAGTTCTTC.

The chain is built from TRBV4-2 and TRBJ2-5, with TRBD2 identical over 10 bases. Trimming took 2 bases from V and 4 from J; bases not matched to a gene: 25. CDR3 length: 22 residues. Looked up from germline, CDR1 is LGHNA and CDR2 is YNFKEQ. This CDR3 reads CASSQFGSAVSGRFALRETQYF. The CDR3 DNA reads as TGTGCCAGCAGCCAATTCGGGTCGGCCGTTAGCGGGAGGTTCGCGTTACGAGAGACCCAGTACTTC.

The chain uses TRBV6-6 and TRBJ1-5, with 9 bases lining up with TRBD1. Germline CDR1 and CDR2: MNHNY and SVGAGI (reference sequence). The CDR3 loop spans 15 amino acids. Trimming at V came to 5 bases and at J to 6 bases, leaving 8 bases not matched to a gene. The CDR3 loop is CASSPTGGRGQPQHF. DNA for the CDR3: TGTGCCAGCAGTCCCACAGGGGGCAGAGGTCAGCCCCAGCATTTT.

The rearrangement links TRBV15 to TRBJ2-7; possible D gene TRBD2, 5 bases. CDR3 length equals 13 residues. The germline CDR1 and CDR2 sequences are LNHNV and YYDKDF (reference sequence). V lost 4 bases and J lost 4, with 11 bases in between. CDR3 in amino acids: CATSKGPGYEQYF. CDR3 bases: TGTGCCACCAGCAAAGGACCGGGGTACGAGCAGTACTTC.

CDR3 protein: CASSLFVAGGGDVQYF. In nucleotides, the CDR3 is TGTGCCAGCAGCTTATTTGTAGCGGGAGGTGGGGACGTTCAGTACTTC. The rearrangement uses TRBV11-2 and TRBJ2-4, with 10 bases that match TRBD2. The CDR3 is 16 residues long. V shed 2 bases and J 11 bases; nucleotides not matched to a gene: 12. Germline CDR1 reads SGHAT; CDR2 reads FQNNGV. Full variable domain (remainder filled in from reference TRBV11-2 and TRBJ2-4): EAGVAQSPRYKIIEKRQSVAFWCNPISGHATLYWYQQILGQGPKLLIQFQNNGVVDDSQLPKDRFSAERLKGVDSTLKIQPAKLEDSAVYLCASSLFVAGGGDVQYFGAGTRLSVL.

The chain uses TRBV11-2 and TRBJ2-2; D may be TRBD1 (6 bases). Germline CDR1 and CDR2: SGHAT and FQNNGV. The CDR3 contains 14 residues. Deletions cut 5 bases from V and 7 bases from J, with 14 bases between. CDR3 DNA sequence: TGTGCCAGCAGCGCCGCAGGGGCGGGCGGGGAGCTGTTTTTT. Translated, it gives CASSAAGAGGELFF.

The V gene is TRBV29-1, the J gene TRBJ1-3; no reliable D call. Germline CDR1 SQVTM, CDR2 ANQGSEA. V lost 4 bases, J lost 2 bases, and 9 bases lay in between. This CDR3 has 13 residues. The CDR3, as DNA: TGCAGCGTTGGGCGGGGAACTGGAAACACCATATATTTT. Encoded protein: CSVGRGTGNTIYF.

The genes are TRBV19 and TRBJ1-5; D is undetermined. CDR3 length: 14 amino acids. V was shortened by 2 bases and J by 0 bases, with 5 bases between the two germline ends. CDR1 is LNHDA, CDR2 SQIVND, per germline (reference sequence). The DNA of the CDR3 is TGTGCCAGTAGTATATCAGATAGCAATCAGCCCCAGCATTTT. Translating it yields CASSISDSNQPQHF.

The rearrangement links TRBV27 to TRBJ1-4, with TRBD1 as a possible D gene (5 bases). Trimming took 4 bases from V and 5 from J, leaving 11 bases between them. This CDR3 is 14 amino acids long. CDR1 is MNHEY and CDR2 is SMNVEV in the germline V gene (reference sequence). The CDR3 region is CASSWGSSNEKLFF. The CDR3, as DNA: TGTGCCAGCAGTTGGGGCAGCAGCAATGAAAAACTGTTTTTT.

This chain connects TRBV15 to TRBJ2-1; 9 bases align to TRBD2. Trimming took 5 bases from V and 8 from J; bases not matched to a gene: 7. The germline CDR1 and CDR2 sequences are LNHNV and YYDKDF (reference sequence). The CDR3 is 14 residues long. The CDR3 protein is CATSRFSGSDEQFF. CDR3 sequence (DNA): TGTGCCACCAGCCGATTTAGCGGGAGCGATGAGCAGTTCTTC. The full variable domain, in which reference TRBV15 and TRBJ2-1 provide the parts outside the CDR3, is DAMVIQNPRYQVTQFGKPVTLSCSQTLNHNVMYWYQQKSSQAPKLLFHYYDKDFNNEADTPDNFQSRRPNTSFCFLDIRSPGLGDTAMYLCATSRFSGSDEQFFGPGTRLTVL.

The rearrangement uses TRBV27 and TRBJ2-3; 7 bases are shared with TRBD2. Germline CDR1 MNHEY, CDR2 SMNVEV (reference sequence). V lost 1 base, J lost 5 bases, and 6 bases stayed unmatched. This CDR3 comprises 15 residues. The CDR3 here is CASSLFPSGRDTQYF. DNA for the CDR3: TGTGCCAGCAGTTTATTTCCTAGCGGTAGAGATACGCAGTATTTT.

This sequence joins TRBV6-1 and TRBJ2-7; 7 bases match TRBD1. The CDR3 has 16 amino acids. V lost 3 bases and J lost 0; bases outside the gene matches: 8. CDR1 and CDR2 from the germline V gene are MNHNS and SASEGT. The CDR3 here is CASSDQSTGFSYEQYF. CDR3 nucleotide sequence: TGTGCCAGCAGTGATCAATCGACAGGGTTCTCCTACGAGCAGTACTTC.

The J gene is TRBJ1-2, the V gene TRBV9; D possibly corresponds to TRBD1 (6 bases). The CDR3 covers 15 residues. Trimming left V 4 bases short and J 4 bases short, with 17 bases between. CDR1 and CDR2 (germline): SGDLS, YYNGEE. This CDR3 is CASSSRGQNSYGYTF. In DNA, the CDR3 is TGTGCCAGCAGCTCACGGGGACAAAACAGCTATGGCTACACCTTC.

Comments on this clone: Distinct nucleotide sequences in the sample also encode this CDR3. The chain has TRBV7-8 and TRBJ1-2; maybe TRBD1 (6 bases). CDR1 and CDR2 (germline): SGHVS, FQNEAQ. The V end was cut by 5 bases, the J end by 0 bases, with 10 bases between. This CDR3 region has 14 residues. The CDR3: CASSGDRTNYGYTF. The DNA for the CDR3 is TGTGCCAGCAGCGGCGACAGGACTAACTATGGCTACACCTTC. Based on the CDR3 plus reference TRBV7-8 and TRBJ1-2, the full variable domain is GAGVSQSPRYKVAKRGQDVALRCDPISGHVSLFWYQQALGQGPEFLTYFQNEAQLDKSGLPSDRFFAERPEGSVSTLKIQRTQQEDSAVYLCASSGDRTNYGYTFGSGTRLTVV.

The V and J genes are TRBV4-1 and TRBJ2-1; 14 nucleotides agree with TRBD2. V trimming: 3 bases; J trimming: 1 base; junction bases outside the gene matches: 8. Germline V gene data show CDR1 as MGHRA and CDR2 as YSYEKL. This CDR3 comprises 19 residues. The CDR3 reads CASSQGLAGVSTSYNEQFF. In nucleotides, the CDR3 is TGCGCCAGCAGCCAGGGACTAGCGGGAGTGTCAACTTCCTACAATGAGCAGTTCTTC.